Shown below are 8 T cell receptor beta chains from a single sample sequenced in a study of CD8+CD57+ T cells in acquired aplastic anemia. Genomic DNA served as template for TCR beta VDJ and CDR3 profiling. TCRdb ran MiXCR on the reads and lists one entry per CDR3 protein. The sample lists approximately 81,000 distinct CDR3 sequences; under 50% were seen once. Sequencing was done on a sample of sorted CD4+, CD8+, or CD8+CD57+ T cells (not recorded which) from PBMCs. These receptors were taken from a human donor in good health, serving as a control.

This clonotype was seen ten or more times. The chain is built from TRBV13 and TRBJ2-7; 9 positions agree with TRBD2. Germline V gene sequence: CDR1 PRHDT, CDR2 FYEKMQ (reference sequence). Trimming took 4 bases from V and 5 from J; bases not matched to a gene: 15. This CDR3 is 17 amino acids long. The CDR3 is CASSSTNPSGEGNEQYF. The CDR3 DNA reads TGTGCCAGCAGCTCCACAAACCCTAGCGGGGAAGGTAACGAGCAGTACTTC. The full variable domain, its missing parts supplied by reference TRBV13 and TRBJ2-7, is AAGVIQSPRHLIKEKRETATLKCYPIPRHDTVYWYQQGPGQDPQFLISFYEKMQSDKGSIPDRFSAQQFSDYHSELNMSSLELGDSALYFCASSSTNPSGEGNEQYFGPGTRLTVT.

The table lists this clonotype with many counts. The chain is built from TRBV10-1 and TRBJ1-1; 9 bases align to TRBD1. Per germline, CDR1 WNHNN and CDR2 SYGVQD (reference sequence). V lost 10 bases, J lost 3 bases, and 6 bases stayed unmatched. The CDR3 spans 13 residues. CDR3 nucleotides: TGCGCCACCTCGGGGACAGGGTACACTGAAGCTTTCTTT. Its translation is CATSGTGYTEAFF.

This clonotype was observed a handful of times. This rearrangement joins TRBV19 to TRBJ1-6; TRBD1 aligns across 7 bases. CDR3 length: 14 residues. V lost 6 bases, J lost 4 bases, and 3 bases stayed unmatched. Per germline, CDR1 LNHDA and CDR2 SQIVND (reference sequence). CDR3 sequence reads: CASSLGQYNSPLHF. CDR3 bases: TGTGCCAGTAGCCTGGGACAGTATAATTCACCCCTCCACTTT.

This clonotype has more than one count but fewer than ten. The chain combines TRBV15 with TRBJ2-7; a weak D match, TRBD1 (5 bases). Trimming shortened V by 1 base and J by 3 bases, and 10 bases separated the two germline ends. In germline, CDR1 is LNHNV, CDR2 YYDKDF (reference sequence). The CDR3 totals 14 residues. CDR3 in amino acids: CATSRATALYEQYF. The CDR3, as DNA: TGTGCCACCAGCAGAGCGACAGCGCTCTACGAGCAGTACTTC. The variable domain in full, completed from reference TRBV15 and TRBJ2-7, reads DAMVIQNPRYQVTQFGKPVTLSCSQTLNHNVMYWYQQKSSQAPKLLFHYYDKDFNNEADTPDNFQSRRPNTSFCFLDIRSPGLGDTAMYLCATSRATALYEQYFGPGTRLTVT.

The V and J genes are TRBV4-1 and TRBJ2-4, with unresolved D. The CDR3 contains 13 residues. Trimming stripped 0 bases from V and 15 bases from J, with 15 bases between. Germline lookup yields CDR1 MGHRA and CDR2 YSYEKL. The DNA of the CDR3 is TGCGCCAGCAGCCAAGATGACTCGGCACTTTGGTACTTC. Protein product: CASSQDDSALWYF.

The chain uses TRBV20-1 and TRBJ2-3; unclear D gene. Germline V gives CDR1 DFQATT, CDR2 SNEGSKA (reference sequence). There are 15 residues in the CDR3. V gave up 6 bases and J gave up 0 bases, with 16 bases separating them. CDR3 nucleotides: TGCAGTGCCCTCCTTTTCCGGGCTAGCACAGATACGCAGTATTTT. This encodes CSALLFRASTDTQYF.

This chain uses TRBV19 with TRBJ2-7; 8 bases match TRBD1. This CDR3 comprises 15 residues. Losses at the gene ends were 5 bases for V and 1 base for J; bases not matched to a gene: 7. Germline V gives CDR1 LNHDA, CDR2 SQIVND (reference sequence). This chain's CDR3 is CASSHTGGQSYEQYF. The DNA of the CDR3 is TGTGCCAGTAGTCACACAGGGGGTCAGTCCTACGAGCAGTACTTC.

The V and J genes are TRBV29-1 and TRBJ2-5; tentative D call: TRBD2 (5 bases). Per germline, CDR1 SQVTM and CDR2 ANQGSEA. The CDR3 has 14 residues. V lost 4 bases to trimming and J lost 5 bases, with 17 bases between them. The CDR3 region is CSVGASSKDETQYF. CDR3 sequence (DNA): TGCAGCGTTGGAGCCTCTAGCAAGGACGAGACCCAGTACTTC.